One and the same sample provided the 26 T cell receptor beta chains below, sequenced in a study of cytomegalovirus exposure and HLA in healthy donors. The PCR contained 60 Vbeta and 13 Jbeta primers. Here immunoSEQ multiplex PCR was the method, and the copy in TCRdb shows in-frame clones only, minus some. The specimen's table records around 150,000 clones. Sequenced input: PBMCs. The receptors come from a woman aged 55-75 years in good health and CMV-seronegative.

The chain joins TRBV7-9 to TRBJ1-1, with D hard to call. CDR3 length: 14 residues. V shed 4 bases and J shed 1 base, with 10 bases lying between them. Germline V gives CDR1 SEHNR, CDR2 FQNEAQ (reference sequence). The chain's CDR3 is CASSWAGGNTEAFF. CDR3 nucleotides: TGTGCCAGCAGCTGGGCAGGAGGGAACACTGAAGCTTTCTTT.

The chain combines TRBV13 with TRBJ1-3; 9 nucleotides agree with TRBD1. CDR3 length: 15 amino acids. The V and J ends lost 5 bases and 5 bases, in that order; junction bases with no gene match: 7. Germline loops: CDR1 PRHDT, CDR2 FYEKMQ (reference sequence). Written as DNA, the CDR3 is TGTGCCAGCAGCCAAAGGGACAGGGTTAGAAACACCATATATTTT. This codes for CASSQRDRVRNTIYF. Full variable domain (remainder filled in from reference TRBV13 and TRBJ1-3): AAGVIQSPRHLIKEKRETATLKCYPIPRHDTVYWYQQGPGQDPQFLISFYEKMQSDKGSIPDRFSAQQFSDYHSELNMSSLELGDSALYFCASSQRDRVRNTIYFGEGSWLTVV.

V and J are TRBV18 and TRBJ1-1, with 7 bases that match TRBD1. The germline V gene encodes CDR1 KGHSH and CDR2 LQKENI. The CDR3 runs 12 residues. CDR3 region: CATGDMNTEAFF. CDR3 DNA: TGTGCAACAGGGGATATGAACACTGAAGCTTTCTTT.

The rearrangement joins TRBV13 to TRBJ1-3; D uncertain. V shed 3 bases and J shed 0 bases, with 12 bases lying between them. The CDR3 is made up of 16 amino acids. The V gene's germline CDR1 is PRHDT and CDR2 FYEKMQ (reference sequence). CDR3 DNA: TGTGCCAGCAGCTTCAGCGGCGGGCACTCTGGAAACACCATATATTTT. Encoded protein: CASSFSGGHSGNTIYF.

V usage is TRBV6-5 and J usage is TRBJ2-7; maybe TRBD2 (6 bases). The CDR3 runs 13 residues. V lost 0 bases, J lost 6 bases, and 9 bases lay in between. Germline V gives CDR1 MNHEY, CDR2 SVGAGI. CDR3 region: CASSYSRDSEQYF. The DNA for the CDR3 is TGTGCCAGCAGTTACTCCCGGGACTCCGAGCAGTACTTC.

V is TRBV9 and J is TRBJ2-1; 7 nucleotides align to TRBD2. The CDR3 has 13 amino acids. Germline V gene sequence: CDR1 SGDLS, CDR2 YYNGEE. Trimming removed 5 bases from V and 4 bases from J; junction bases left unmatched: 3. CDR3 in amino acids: CASRRSGYNEQFF. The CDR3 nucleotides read TGTGCCAGCAGGCGTAGCGGGTACAATGAGCAGTTCTTC.

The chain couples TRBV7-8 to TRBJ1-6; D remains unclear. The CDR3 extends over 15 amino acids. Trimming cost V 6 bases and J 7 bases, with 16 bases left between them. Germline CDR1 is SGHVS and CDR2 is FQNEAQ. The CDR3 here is CASSPLGAENSPLHF. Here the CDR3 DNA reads TGTGCCAGCAGTCCTCTCGGCGCGGAAAATTCACCCCTCCACTTT.

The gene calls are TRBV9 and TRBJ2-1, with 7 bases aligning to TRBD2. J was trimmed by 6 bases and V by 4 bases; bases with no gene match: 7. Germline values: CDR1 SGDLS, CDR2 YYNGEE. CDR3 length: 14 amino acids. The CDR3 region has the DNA TGTGCCAGCAGCCTTGGCGGGAGAGGCAATGAGCAGTTCTTC. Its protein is CASSLGGRGNEQFF.

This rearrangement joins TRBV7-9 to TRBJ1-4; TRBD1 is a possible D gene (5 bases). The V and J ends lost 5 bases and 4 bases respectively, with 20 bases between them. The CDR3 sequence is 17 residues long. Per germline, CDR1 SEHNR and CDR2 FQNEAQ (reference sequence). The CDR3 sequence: CASSNVLPGLVNEKLFF. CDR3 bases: TGTGCCAGCAGCAATGTCCTCCCAGGGTTAGTTAATGAAAAACTGTTTTTT.

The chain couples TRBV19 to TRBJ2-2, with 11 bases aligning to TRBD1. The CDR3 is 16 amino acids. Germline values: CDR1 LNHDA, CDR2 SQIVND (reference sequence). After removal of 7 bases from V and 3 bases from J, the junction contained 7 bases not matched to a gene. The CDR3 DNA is TGTGCCAGTACCGGACAGGGGGCGCTGGACACCGGGGAGCTGTTTTTT. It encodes CASTGQGALDTGELFF.

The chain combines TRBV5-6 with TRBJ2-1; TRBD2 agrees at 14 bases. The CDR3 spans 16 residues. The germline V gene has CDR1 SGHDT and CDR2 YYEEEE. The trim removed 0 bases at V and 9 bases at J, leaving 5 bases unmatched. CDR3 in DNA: TGTGCCAGCAGCTTGGGTTCGACTAGCGGGAGGGTTGAGCAGTTCTTC. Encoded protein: CASSLGSTSGRVEQFF.

The CDR3 here is CAWNRRTSSVLGATDTQYF. CDR3 nucleotide sequence: TGTGCCTGGAATCGGAGGACTAGCAGCGTTCTGGGGGCCACAGATACGCAGTATTTT. J is TRBJ2-3 and V is TRBV30; the match to TRBD2 covers 8 bases. CDR3 length equals 19 residues. Germline lookup yields CDR1 GTSNPN and CDR2 SVGIG (reference sequence). J was trimmed by 2 bases and V by 4 bases; bases with no gene match: 20.

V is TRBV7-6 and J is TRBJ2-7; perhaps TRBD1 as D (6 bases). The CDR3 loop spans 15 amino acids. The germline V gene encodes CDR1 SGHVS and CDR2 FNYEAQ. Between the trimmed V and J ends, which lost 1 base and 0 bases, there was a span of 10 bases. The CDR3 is CASSLGQATSYEQYF. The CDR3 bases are TGTGCCAGCAGCTTAGGACAGGCAACCTCCTACGAGCAGTACTTC.

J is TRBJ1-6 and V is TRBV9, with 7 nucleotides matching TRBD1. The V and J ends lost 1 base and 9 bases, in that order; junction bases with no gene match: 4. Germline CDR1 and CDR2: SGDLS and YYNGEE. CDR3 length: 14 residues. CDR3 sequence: CASSVTAGGSPLHF. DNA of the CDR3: TGTGCCAGCAGCGTAACGGCAGGGGGTTCACCCCTCCACTTT.

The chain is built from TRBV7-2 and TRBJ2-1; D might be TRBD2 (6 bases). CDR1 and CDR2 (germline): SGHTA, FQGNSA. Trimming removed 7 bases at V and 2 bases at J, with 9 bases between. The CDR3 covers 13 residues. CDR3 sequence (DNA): TGTGCCAGCACTTCGGGGGCCTACAATGAGCAGTTCTTC. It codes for CASTSGAYNEQFF.

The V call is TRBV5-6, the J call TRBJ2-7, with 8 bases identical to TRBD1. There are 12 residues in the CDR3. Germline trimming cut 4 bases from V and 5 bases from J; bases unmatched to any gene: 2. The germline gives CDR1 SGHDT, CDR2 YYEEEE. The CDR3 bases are TGTGCCAGCAGCCCGACAGGGGACGAGCAGTACTTC. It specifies CASSPTGDEQYF.

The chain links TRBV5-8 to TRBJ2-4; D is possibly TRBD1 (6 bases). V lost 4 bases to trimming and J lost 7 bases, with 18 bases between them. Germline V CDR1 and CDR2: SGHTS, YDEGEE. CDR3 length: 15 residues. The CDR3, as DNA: TGTGCCAGCAGCAAATACAGGGTCCCAGGTAACATTCAGTACTTC. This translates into CASSKYRVPGNIQYF.

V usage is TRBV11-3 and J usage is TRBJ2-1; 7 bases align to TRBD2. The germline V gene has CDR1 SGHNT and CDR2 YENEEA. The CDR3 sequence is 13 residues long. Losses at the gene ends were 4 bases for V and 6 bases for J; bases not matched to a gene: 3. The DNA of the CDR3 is TGTGCCAGCAGCTCGACGGGGGGCAATGAGCAGTTCTTC. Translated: CASSSTGGNEQFF.

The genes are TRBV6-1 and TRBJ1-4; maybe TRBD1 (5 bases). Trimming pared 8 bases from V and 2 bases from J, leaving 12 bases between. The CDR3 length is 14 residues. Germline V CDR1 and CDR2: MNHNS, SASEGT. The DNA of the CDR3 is TGTGCCAGCGAGCTAGGGGTGACTAATGAAAAACTGTTTTTT. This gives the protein CASELGVTNEKLFF.

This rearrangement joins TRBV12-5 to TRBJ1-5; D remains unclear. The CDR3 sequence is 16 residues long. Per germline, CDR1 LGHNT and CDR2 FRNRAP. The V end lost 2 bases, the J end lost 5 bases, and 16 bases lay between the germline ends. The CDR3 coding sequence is TGTGCTAGTGGTTTGAGTCTCCGGGGTTTACATCAGCCCCAGCATTTT. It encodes CASGLSLRGLHQPQHF.

In DNA form, the CDR3 reads TGCGCCAGCAGCTTGGCCGGACTAGCGGGAGGGTACAATGAGCAGTTCTTC. Protein: CASSLAGLAGGYNEQFF. The V gene is TRBV5-1, the J gene TRBJ2-1, with TRBD2 matching 15 bases. The CDR3 runs 17 residues. CDR1 is SGHRS, CDR2 YFSETQ, per germline. V gave up 0 bases and J gave up 4 bases; unmatched junction bases: 2.

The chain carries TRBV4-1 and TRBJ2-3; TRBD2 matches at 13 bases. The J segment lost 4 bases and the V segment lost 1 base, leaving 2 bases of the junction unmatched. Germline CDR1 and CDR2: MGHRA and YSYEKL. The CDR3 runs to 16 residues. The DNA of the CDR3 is TGCGCCAGCAGCCAAGTCACTAGCGGGGGGGCAGATACGCAGTATTTT. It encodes CASSQVTSGGADTQYF.

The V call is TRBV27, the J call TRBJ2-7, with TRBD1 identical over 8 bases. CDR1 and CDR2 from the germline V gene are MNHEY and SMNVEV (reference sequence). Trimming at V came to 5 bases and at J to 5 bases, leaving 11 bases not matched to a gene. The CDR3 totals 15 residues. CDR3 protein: CASSPWRDRTHEQYF. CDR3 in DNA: TGTGCCAGCAGTCCCTGGCGGGACAGGACCCACGAGCAGTACTTC.

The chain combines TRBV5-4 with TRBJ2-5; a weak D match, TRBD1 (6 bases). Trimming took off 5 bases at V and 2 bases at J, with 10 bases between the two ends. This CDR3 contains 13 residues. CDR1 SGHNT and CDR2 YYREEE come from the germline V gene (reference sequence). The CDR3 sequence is CASSSGTQETQYF. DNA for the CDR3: TGTGCCAGCAGTTCCGGGACACAAGAGACCCAGTACTTC.

The CDR3 DNA reads TGTGCCAGCAGCTCTCATCTAACGGGAGACAGCATCTACGAGCAGTACTTC. It encodes CASSSHLTGDSIYEQYF. The rearrangement links TRBV7-9 to TRBJ2-7; tentative D call: TRBD2 (6 bases). CDR3 size: 17 residues. In germline, CDR1 is SEHNR, CDR2 FQNEAQ (reference sequence). The ends were cut back, 4 bases at V and 3 bases at J, with 22 bases in the middle.

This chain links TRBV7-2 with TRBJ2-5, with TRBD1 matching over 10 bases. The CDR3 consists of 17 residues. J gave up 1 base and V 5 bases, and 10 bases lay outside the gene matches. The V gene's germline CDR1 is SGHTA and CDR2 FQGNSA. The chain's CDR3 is CASSHYRQGAAQETQYF. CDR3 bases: TGTGCCAGCAGCCACTATAGACAGGGGGCCGCCCAAGAGACCCAGTACTTC.